Listed here is a single T cell receptor beta chain. The data belong to a study of OX40 agonist ivuxolimab in advanced cancers. V shed 5 bases, J shed 5 bases, and the junction held 8 bases outside the gene matches. This CDR3 is 15 amino acids long. CDR1 and CDR2 from the germline V gene are LGHNA and YSLEER. Method: immunoSEQ multiplex PCR; TCRdb's copy keeps in-frame clones and lacks some. The sample records 15,000 to 25,000 clones, about 76% being singletons. Sequencing used CD4+ or CD8+ T cells sorted from blood, obtained in a trial of the OX40 agonist ivuxolimab. The chain is built from TRBV4-3 and TRBJ2-5; 10 bases match TRBD1. This receptor was taken from an adult with an advanced solid tumor such as melanoma, head and neck, liver or kidney cancer. The CDR3 region has the DNA TGCGCCAGCAGCACTAAGACAGGGGGCGTTGAGACCCAGTACTTC. This translates into CASSTKTGGVETQYF.